Following are 18 T cell receptor beta chains from one sample sequenced in a study of patients and donors after allogeneic stem cell transplantation. TCRdb independently ran MiXCR on the RT-PCR reads; one entry per CDR3 protein. Found here are approximately 200,000 distinct CDR3 sequences, more than 35% of them singletons; the top ten hold 11%. The specimen was blood, either unsorted or a sorted T cell fraction (not recorded which). All receptors derive from a human donor who was either an allogeneic HSCT recipient or a stem cell or donor lymphocyte infusion donor (not recorded which). It is not recorded whose cells these are; they may come from a transplant donor.

V usage is TRBV7-2 and J usage is TRBJ2-1; D is perhaps TRBD1 or TRBD2 (5 bases each). V was pared by 1 base and J by 3 bases, with 13 bases between. The CDR3 length is 16 residues. Germline CDR1 SGHTA, CDR2 FQGNSA. The CDR3 reads CASSLEVTGLYNEQFF. CDR3 bases: TGTGCCAGCAGCTTAGAAGTGACGGGGCTCTACAATGAGCAGTTCTTC.

This chain joins TRBV3-1 and TRBJ2-3, with 9 bases lining up with TRBD1. The CDR3 totals 15 residues. The V and J ends lost 2 bases and 5 bases, in that order; junction bases with no gene match: 5. The germline CDR1 and CDR2 sequences are LGHDT and YNNKEL (reference sequence). The DNA of the CDR3 is TGTGCCAGCAGCCAAATACAGGGGGCAGGAGATACGCAGTATTTT. Protein sequence: CASSQIQGAGDTQYF.

This clonotype was seen a handful of times. V and J are TRBV20-1 and TRBJ1-5; TRBD1 aligns across 12 bases. Germline values: CDR1 DFQATT, CDR2 SNEGSKA (reference sequence). The trim removed 3 bases at V and 0 bases at J, leaving 3 bases unmatched. The CDR3 consists of 16 residues. The CDR3 protein is CSASGDRGLSNQPQHF. The DNA for the CDR3 is TGCAGTGCTAGTGGGGACAGGGGGCTTAGCAATCAGCCCCAGCATTTT.

J is TRBJ1-4 and V is TRBV5-1; 7 positions match TRBD1. Trimming took 3 bases from V and 7 from J; bases not matched to a gene: 3. CDR3 length: 13 amino acids. Germline V gives CDR1 SGHRS, CDR2 YFSETQ. Written as DNA, the CDR3 is TGCGCCAGCAGCTCAGGGGGAGCTGAAAAACTGTTTTTT. Protein sequence: CASSSGGAEKLFF.

This clonotype was detected a few times. The CDR3 region is CASRVRGMNTEAFF. The CDR3 DNA follows: TGTGCCAGCAGAGTAAGGGGGATGAACACTGAAGCTTTCTTT. The chain employs TRBV12-3 or TRBV12-4 and TRBJ1-1; a weak D match, TRBD1 (6 bases). Trimming pared 6 bases from V and 0 bases from J, leaving 11 bases between. CDR3 length equals 14 residues.

This chain joins TRBV5-1 and TRBJ1-1; the D gene is possibly TRBD1 (6 bases). The CDR3 length is 15 residues. Germline V gene data show CDR1 as SGHRS and CDR2 as YFSETQ. The V gene lost 2 bases and the J gene lost 5 bases, with 16 bases spanning the gap. For the CDR3, the DNA is TGCGCCAGCAGCTTTGGCAGGGGAGTTCGGACTGAAGCTTTCTTT. Translation gives CASSFGRGVRTEAFF.

The V and J genes are TRBV4-2 and TRBJ2-5; 7 bases fit TRBD1. Germline V gene data show CDR1 as LGHNA and CDR2 as YNFKEQ. Unmatched junction bases numbered 8, after V lost 5 bases and J lost 5 bases. This CDR3 is built from 14 residues. The CDR3 region has the DNA TGTGCCAGCAGCGAGAGAGGGGGCGGGGAGACCCAGTACTTC. Translated: CASSERGGGETQYF.

This clonotype was counted once. The chain recombines TRBV12-3 or TRBV12-4 with TRBJ2-7; D is perhaps TRBD2 (7 bases). The CDR3 is 16 residues long. V lost 4 bases and J 6 bases, leaving 22 bases between the germline ends. DNA of the CDR3: TGTGCCAGCAGTTCGTGGCGGGGAGGGGGTTGGGGCGAGCAGTACTTC. Amino acid sequence: CASSSWRGGGWGEQYF.

This clonotype was seen only a few times. V usage is TRBV20-1 and J usage is TRBJ1-6; 7 bases line up with TRBD1. The CDR3 totals 14 residues. Per germline, CDR1 DFQATT and CDR2 SNEGSKA (reference sequence). The V segment lost 3 bases and the J segment 10 bases; nucleotides outside the gene matches: 9. CDR3 DNA: TGCAGTGCTAGGAAGGCGCAGGGGGGATCACCCCTCCACTTT. Protein product: CSARKAQGGSPLHF.

V is TRBV18 and J is TRBJ1-2; no reliable D call. The CDR3 covers 13 residues. Trimming took off 3 bases at V and 8 bases at J, with 13 bases between the two ends. Germline V CDR1 and CDR2: KGHSH, LQKENI. CDR3 region: CASSPSLAAGYTF. CDR3 coding DNA: TGTGCCAGCTCACCCTCCTTAGCCGCCGGCTACACCTTC.

Only a few counts were recorded for this clonotype. The V gene is TRBV6-2 or TRBV6-3, the J gene TRBJ1-5, with D unresolved. V shed 3 bases and J shed 0 bases, with 12 bases lying between them. The CDR3 runs 16 residues. Germline V gene lookup returns CDR1 MNHEY and CDR2 SVGEGT. The CDR3 nucleotides read TGTGCCAGCAGTTATCGGGCGGGGTATAGCAATCAGCCCCAGCATTTT. The encoded protein is CASSYRAGYSNQPQHF.

The CDR3 DNA reads TGTGCCATCAGCGCCGACAGAGACCACGCAACTAATGAAAAACTGTTTTTT. Its protein is CAISADRDHATNEKLFF. The J gene is TRBJ1-4, the V gene TRBV10-3, with D possibly TRBD1 on 5 matching bases. The CDR3 has 17 amino acids. Per germline, CDR1 ENHRY and CDR2 SYGVKD. Trimming stripped 6 bases from V and 0 bases from J, with 17 bases between.

This clonotype was seen just once. J is TRBJ2-3 and V is TRBV20-1, with D hard to call. V dropped 2 bases and J dropped 0 bases, with 6 bases sitting between them. The CDR3 is made up of 13 amino acids. Germline values: CDR1 DFQATT, CDR2 SNEGSKA (reference sequence). The CDR3 region is CSARSTSTDTQYF. For the CDR3, the DNA is TGCAGTGCTAGATCTACTAGCACAGATACGCAGTATTTT.

In this sample, this clonotype turned up a few times. The V and J genes are TRBV7-3 and TRBJ1-1; 7 positions match TRBD1. Germline V gives CDR1 SGHTA, CDR2 FQGTGA. There are 14 residues in the CDR3. V lost 2 bases and J lost 3; bases outside the gene matches: 3. Here the CDR3 reads CASSLGTVHTEAFF. In nucleotides, the CDR3 is TGTGCCAGCAGCTTAGGGACAGTACACACTGAAGCTTTCTTT.

This clonotype was seen a handful of times. The chain joins TRBV6-4 to TRBJ1-6; 8 positions agree with TRBD1. With 5 bases clipped from V and 6 bases from J, the junction kept 3 bases outside the gene matches. Germline-derived CDR1 and CDR2 are MRHNA and SNTAGT. This CDR3 has 14 residues. The CDR3 region has the DNA TGTGCCAGCAGTCGCACAGGGGGTAATTCACCCCTCCACTTT. Translating it yields CASSRTGGNSPLHF.

The chain uses TRBV4-1 and TRBJ2-7; the match to TRBD2 covers 10 bases. The germline gives CDR1 MGHRA, CDR2 YSYEKL. This CDR3 contains 16 residues. Unmatched junction bases numbered 15, after V lost 5 bases and J lost 8 bases. This CDR3 is CASSVPRTGLAAKQYF. Here the CDR3 DNA reads TGCGCCAGCAGCGTCCCACGTACCGGACTAGCGGCAAAGCAGTACTTC.

The chain has TRBV12-3 or TRBV12-4 and TRBJ2-2; no clear D. The CDR3 spans 16 residues. The V gene lost 3 bases and the J gene lost 3 bases, with 14 bases spanning the gap. CDR3 loop: CASSFSLTRYTGELFF. CDR3 nucleotides: TGTGCCAGCAGTTTTAGTTTAACCAGATACACCGGGGAGCTGTTTTTT.

This clonotype was found a few times. The CDR3 sequence is CASSSGGTRTEAFF. CDR3 bases: TGTGCCAGCAGCTCAGGGGGTACGAGGACTGAAGCTTTCTTT. The gene calls are TRBV7-2 and TRBJ1-1; 7 positions match TRBD1. This CDR3 has 14 amino acids. Germline V gene sequence: CDR1 SGHTA, CDR2 FQGNSA. V lost 4 bases and J lost 5; bases outside the gene matches: 7.